This entry is about one T cell receptor (beta chain). This record belongs to a study of technical replicates of blood from several donors. The CDR3 is made up of 13 amino acids. From germline, CDR1 is SQVTM and CDR2 ANQGSEA. V lost 6 bases and J 6 bases, leaving 18 bases between the germline ends. Data came from immunoSEQ multiplex PCR; TCRdb stores just in-frame clones and leaves some out. The table includes some 91,000 clones, approximately 96% detected once. This chain joins TRBV29-1 and TRBJ2-7; D is undetermined. The origin of this receptor is a human donor in good health. The specimen was T cells isolated from PBMCs. The CDR3 DNA is TGCAGCGTCGTAGGAGAGTCAAGGAGCGAGCAGTACTTC. It translates to CSVVGESRSEQYF.